The 13 T cell receptor beta chains below come from one sample, sequenced in a study of human T cells and chemical hapten exposure. Time point here: patch test 2, 6 weeks after DPC sensitization. Noted treatment: therapeutic diphenylcyclopropenone sensitization with weekly scalp DPC. MiXCR was run by TCRdb on the RACE reads, yielding one entry per CDR3 protein. This table has approximately 40,000 distinct CDR3 sequences, about 3% appearing once. Sequencing used whole blood, obtained in connection with sensitization to the hapten diphenylcyclopropenone (DPC). Receptors originate from a man aged 40-49 years with alopecia areata. Some clones in this sample may be carry-over from other donors' samples.

This clonotype was picked up many times. This chain joins TRBV12-3 or TRBV12-4 and TRBJ1-5; D gene uncertain. The V and J ends lost 5 bases and 1 base respectively, with 12 bases between them. The CDR3 loop spans 15 amino acids. CDR3 region: CASSPLLQSNQPQHF. In DNA form, the CDR3 reads TGTGCCAGCAGTCCTTTGCTACAGAGCAATCAGCCCCAGCATTTT.

This clonotype has ten or more counts. This chain connects TRBV24-1 to TRBJ2-1; D is perhaps TRBD1 or TRBD2 (5 bases each). The V gene lost 4 bases and the J gene lost 7 bases, with 19 bases spanning the gap. The CDR3 contains 16 residues. Germline CDR1 and CDR2: KGHDR and SFDVKD. CDR3 residues: CATSDHHGGRRNEQFF. CDR3 coding DNA: TGTGCCACCAGTGACCACCATGGGGGTAGAAGGAATGAGCAGTTCTTC.

This clonotype was counted at least ten times. The chain carries TRBV10-3 and TRBJ2-3; D gene ambiguous. The CDR3 contains 15 residues. Germline V CDR1 and CDR2: ENHRY, SYGVKD. The ends were cut back, 4 bases at V and 2 bases at J, with 13 bases in the middle. CDR3 region: CAISVTGGATDTQYF. CDR3 bases: TGTGCCATCAGTGTGACGGGCGGAGCCACAGATACGCAGTATTTT.

This clonotype was seen ten or more times. The chain carries TRBV7-9 and TRBJ1-5; D ambiguous. V lost 6 bases and J 5 bases, leaving 20 bases between the germline ends. This CDR3 spans 16 amino acids. Germline V gives CDR1 SEHNR, CDR2 FQNEAQ (reference sequence). CDR3 amino acids: CASSHYSPGQYQPQHF. CDR3 DNA: TGTGCCAGCAGTCACTACAGCCCAGGCCAGTATCAGCCCCAGCATTTT.

This clonotype was seen many times. CDR3 nucleotides: TGTGCCAGCAGCTTAGTTCCAGCGGGAGATCTGGAGCAGTACTTC. It encodes CASSLVPAGDLEQYF. V and J are TRBV7-2 and TRBJ2-7; 8 nucleotides line up with TRBD2. V lost 1 base and J lost 7; bases outside the gene matches: 9. The CDR3 covers 15 residues. Per the germline V gene, CDR1 is SGHTA and CDR2 is FQGNSA.

This clonotype was seen repeatedly, ten times or more. This rearrangement joins TRBV28 to TRBJ1-5; D is possibly TRBD1 (5 bases). The CDR3 covers 16 residues. Germline V gene sequence: CDR1 MDHEN, CDR2 SYDVKM. The V end was cut by 4 bases, the J end by 1 base, with 14 bases between. The CDR3 loop reads CASSSVGVLSNQPQHF. Here the CDR3 DNA reads TGTGCCAGCAGTTCGGTGGGGGTGCTCAGCAATCAGCCCCAGCATTTT.

Many counts were recorded for this clonotype. The chain has TRBV6-5 and TRBJ2-1, with 7 bases aligning to TRBD1. Germline V gene lookup returns CDR1 MNHEY and CDR2 SVGAGI. J was trimmed by 0 bases and V by 5 bases; bases with no gene match: 7. The CDR3 loop spans 16 amino acids. The CDR3 reads CASSRTGPSSYNEQFF. CDR3 coding DNA: TGTGCCAGCAGTCGGACAGGCCCCAGCTCCTACAATGAGCAGTTCTTC.

This clonotype has at least ten counts. The chain has TRBV2 and TRBJ2-7; maybe TRBD1 (5 bases). The CDR3 has 14 amino acids. The germline gives CDR1 SNHLY, CDR2 FYNNEI. V dropped 2 bases and J dropped 4 bases, with 12 bases sitting between them. This CDR3 reads CASSESPGWYEQYF. The CDR3, as DNA: TGTGCCAGCAGTGAATCTCCAGGGTGGTACGAGCAGTACTTC.

This clonotype was counted at least ten times. This sequence joins TRBV12-3 or TRBV12-4 and TRBJ1-5; 7 nucleotides match TRBD1. This CDR3 is built from 16 residues. V lost 2 bases to trimming and J lost 6 bases; unmatched junction nucleotides: 10. The CDR3 coding sequence is TGTGCCAGCAGTTTAACTACAGGGGCAGAAGGTCAGCCCCAGCATTTT. Translating gives CASSLTTGAEGQPQHF.

In this sample, this clonotype turned up a few times. The chain recombines TRBV12-3 or TRBV12-4 with TRBJ1-5; 8 bases are shared with TRBD1. V lost 1 base to trimming and J lost 6 bases; unmatched junction nucleotides: 5. The CDR3 runs 15 residues. CDR3 amino acids: CASSLGTGRSQPQHF. Here the CDR3 DNA reads TGTGCCAGCAGTTTAGGGACAGGGCGTAGTCAGCCCCAGCATTTT.

Many counts were recorded for this clonotype. The V gene is TRBV20-1, the J gene TRBJ2-3; D is ambiguous. Germline loops: CDR1 DFQATT, CDR2 SNEGSKA (reference sequence). The CDR3 covers 14 residues. Trimming pared 0 bases from V and 4 bases from J, leaving 11 bases between. The CDR3, as DNA: TGCAGTGCTAGAGATTTGGGGATCGCAGATACGCAGTATTTT. Translated, it gives CSARDLGIADTQYF.

This chain links TRBV19 with TRBJ1-5; D gene ambiguous. The CDR3 spans 14 residues. Germline CDR1 reads LNHDA; CDR2 reads SQIVND (reference sequence). V was clipped by 4 bases and J by 1 base, with 8 bases between them. The CDR3 region has the DNA TGTGCCAGTAGTAGAGGGAGGAGCAATCAGCCCCAGCATTTT. Protein product: CASSRGRSNQPQHF.

This clonotype was counted ten times or more. The CDR3 nucleotides are TGCAGCGGAGGACGGGAGAACACTGAAGCTTTCTTT. This translates into CSGGRENTEAFF. V gene TRBV29-1 combines with J gene TRBJ1-1; no reliable D call. Germline CDR1 SQVTM, CDR2 ANQGSEA. The CDR3 length is 12 residues. Between the trimmed V and J ends, which lost 7 bases and 1 base, there was a span of 10 bases. The complete variable domain, with remaining parts taken from reference TRBV29-1 and TRBJ1-1, reads SAVISQKPSRDICQRGTSLTIQCQVDSQVTMMFWYRQQPGQSLTLIATANQGSEATYESGFVIDKFPISRPNLTFSTLTVSNMSPEDSSIYLCSGGRENTEAFFGQGTRLTVV.